This TCR beta chain was recovered during a study of regulatory T cells in long-lasting Graves disease. Study conclusions and caveats: Persistent cases favored TRBV28, TRBJ1-2 and TRBJ2-5.

Specified time point: persistent/refractory GD, antithyroid drugs over 5 years with positive TRAb. Generation of the TCR library employed RNA extracted from PBMCs. By American Thyroid Association guidelines, Graves' disease was diagnosed in the cohort. Combining iRepertoire HTBI primers with Arm-PCR of CDR3 regions, the authors built TCR beta libraries. TCRdb reprocessed the multiplex PCR reads via MiXCR and lists one record per CDR3 protein. The sample holds 300,000 to 350,000 distinct CDR3 sequences; about 18% are singletons and the top ten take less than 35%. The CDR3 is 13 amino acids. Trimming removed 7 bases from V and 8 bases from J, with 15 bases in between. The V gene's germline CDR1 is LNHDA and CDR2 SQIVND (reference sequence). This clonotype showed up just a few times. Its antigen is not identified.

The sequencing here drew on peripheral blood mononuclear cells (PBMCs), taken when the disease was refractory, from a patient treated with antithyroid drugs. The gene calls are TRBV19 and TRBJ2-4; weak D call: TRBD2 (6 bases). The source is a female donor with Graves disease. CDR3 coding DNA: TGTGCCAGTACCGGGACTGCATCCTACATTCAGTACTTC. It encodes CASTGTASYIQYF.